This T cell receptor beta chain appears in the sequencing data of a study of blood T cell repertoires in COVID-19. Original data processing: Amplifying reference gene primers gave estimates of nucleated cell counts. Method: immunoSEQ multiplex PCR; TCRdb's copy keeps in-frame clones and lacks some. That table is the source of V, J and clone size, and D and trimming were worked out from the DNA. The sample holds 45,000 to 55,000 clones, roughly nine tenths seen once. Per the germline V gene, CDR1 is SGHAT and CDR2 is FQNNGV. The CDR3 contains 18 residues. Losses at the gene ends were 5 bases for V and 1 base for J; bases not matched to a gene: 10.

The chain uses TRBV11-2 and TRBJ2-3; 12 nucleotides match TRBD2. What was sequenced was peripheral blood. The origin of this receptor is a woman in her forties with active COVID-19. This CDR3 is CASSPGLAGSRGTDTQYF. CDR3 nucleotides: TGTGCCAGCAGCCCTGGACTAGCGGGGTCCCGGGGCACAGATACGCAGTATTTT.